The TCR beta chain described here comes from a study of control samples from healthy donors and cancer patients (dated by TCRdb to the early 2020s). To note about this clone: The clone's antigen remains unknown. Base quality data are lacking; no much larger clone is found one base away.

Germline trimming amounts to 2 bases on V and 2 bases on J, with 7 as the count of junction bases outside the gene matches. From the germline V gene, CDR1 is MNHNS and CDR2 is SASEGT. The CDR3 contains 16 residues, cysteine and phenylalanine counted. Of all the DNA, just the CDR3 is kept, 48 bases in frame from base 1. The library relied on the immunoSEQ multiplex PCR assay. In its TCRdb copy, this immuneACCESS table keeps in-frame sequences only and misses some clones. Where compared with another copy, unresolved V genes explain less than half of these, and the others have no known cause. The sample has about 55,000 clones on record, 85% to 95% of them singletons. 2.4% of the sample comes from the top ten.

The sample taken for sequencing was blood. This clonotype originated in a man younger than 40 in good health. This sequence uses TRBV6-1 and TRBJ2-3; a stretch of 7 junction bases matches TRBD1. The DNA is TGTGCCAGCAGTGAAACGACAGGGCCCCCCACAGATACGCAGTATTTT. The resulting protein is CASSETTGPPTDTQYF.